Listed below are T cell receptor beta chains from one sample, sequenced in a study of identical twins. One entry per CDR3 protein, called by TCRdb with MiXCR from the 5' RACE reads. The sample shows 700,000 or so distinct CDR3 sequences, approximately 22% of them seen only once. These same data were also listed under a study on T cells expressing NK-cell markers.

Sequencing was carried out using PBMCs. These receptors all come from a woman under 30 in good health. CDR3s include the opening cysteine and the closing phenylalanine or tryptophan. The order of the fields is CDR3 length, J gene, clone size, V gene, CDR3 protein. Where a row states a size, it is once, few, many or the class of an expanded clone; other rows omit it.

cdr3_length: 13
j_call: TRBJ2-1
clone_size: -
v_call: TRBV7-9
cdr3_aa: CASSFPYLHEQFF

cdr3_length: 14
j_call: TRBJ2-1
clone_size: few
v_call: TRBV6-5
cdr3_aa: CASSYFGTRNEQFF

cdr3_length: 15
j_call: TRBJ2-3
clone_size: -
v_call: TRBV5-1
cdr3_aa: CASSFFGQGRDTQYF

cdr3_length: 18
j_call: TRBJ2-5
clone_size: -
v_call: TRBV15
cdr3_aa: CATSREPTRGRAGETQYF

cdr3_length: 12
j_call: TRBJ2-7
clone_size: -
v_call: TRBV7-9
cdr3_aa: CASSTTGNEQYF

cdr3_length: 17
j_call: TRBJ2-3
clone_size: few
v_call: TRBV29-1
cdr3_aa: CSSDGPARGTSTDTQYF

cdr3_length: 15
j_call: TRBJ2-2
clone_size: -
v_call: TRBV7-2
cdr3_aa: CASSLWRGSTGELFF

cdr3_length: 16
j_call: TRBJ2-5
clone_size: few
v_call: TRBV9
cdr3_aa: CASSAQIIPSGETQYF

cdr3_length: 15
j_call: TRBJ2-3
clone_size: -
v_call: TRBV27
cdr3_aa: CASSSGQGSTDTQYF

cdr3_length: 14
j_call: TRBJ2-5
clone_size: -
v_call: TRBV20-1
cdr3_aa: CSASDALTEETQYF

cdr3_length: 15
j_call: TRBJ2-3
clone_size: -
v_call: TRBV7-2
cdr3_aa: CASSFSSGVTDTQYF